The rows below give T cell receptor beta chains drawn from one sample of a study of response to subunit inactivated influenza vaccine. TCRdb redid the calling of the RT-PCR reads with MiXCR, one entry per CDR3 protein. The profile shows about 310,000 distinct CDR3 sequences, roughly 22% of them singletons. The sample here was PBMCs from blood, taken about 20 months after vaccination. All receptors come from a man aged 50-75 years who received an inactivated influenza vaccine. Both conserved end residues are part of each CDR3. The order of the fields is clone size, V gene, D gene, J gene, CDR3 DNA, CDR3 protein. D genes are given only for firm matches. For some rows the clone size is stated as once, few or many, or as a class when expanded; others skip it.

clone_size: .
v_call: TRBV12-3/TRBV12-4
d_call: .
j_call: TRBJ2-3
cdr3_nt: TGTGCCAGCAGTTTTAGTAATCCAGATACGCAGTATTTT
cdr3_aa: CASSFSNPDTQYF

clone_size: few
v_call: TRBV7-2
d_call: TRBD2
j_call: TRBJ2-5
cdr3_nt: TGTGCCAGCAGCTTACCTAGCGGGACGAAAGAGACCCAGTACTTC
cdr3_aa: CASSLPSGTKETQYF

clone_size: .
v_call: TRBV20-1
d_call: TRBD1
j_call: TRBJ1-1
cdr3_nt: TGCAGTGCAGGTAGAGCCGGGACAGACATTGAAGCTTTCTTT
cdr3_aa: CSAGRAGTDIEAFF

clone_size: .
v_call: TRBV20-1
d_call: .
j_call: TRBJ1-2
cdr3_nt: TGCAGTGCCGAGCCTCGGCAGGGCCACGGAGGTGGTGGCTACACCTTC
cdr3_aa: CSAEPRQGHGGGGYTF

clone_size: .
v_call: TRBV27
d_call: .
j_call: TRBJ1-1
cdr3_nt: TGTGCCACCCTCATGAGGGGCACTGAAGCTTTCTTT
cdr3_aa: CATLMRGTEAFF

clone_size: .
v_call: TRBV5-1
d_call: TRBD2
j_call: TRBJ2-1
cdr3_nt: TGCGCCAGCAGCTTGGAAAACACGGGACTAGTCAGAAGAAACAATGAGCAGTTCTTC
cdr3_aa: CASSLENTGLVRRNNEQFF

clone_size: .
v_call: TRBV20-1
d_call: TRBD2
j_call: TRBJ2-3
cdr3_nt: TGCAGTGCTAGTCCACTAGCGGGAGGCCCCCCTTTGACAGATACGCAGTATTTT
cdr3_aa: CSASPLAGGPPLTDTQYF

clone_size: .
v_call: TRBV7-2
d_call: .
j_call: TRBJ1-1
cdr3_nt: TGTGGCAGCAGCTTGCAGGGTCGCGGCACTGAAGCTTTCTTT
cdr3_aa: CGSSLQGRGTEAFF

clone_size: .
v_call: TRBV24-1
d_call: .
j_call: TRBJ2-7
cdr3_nt: TGTGCCACCAGTGATTACAGGGGAGGTGAGCAGTACTTC
cdr3_aa: CATSDYRGGEQYF

clone_size: few
v_call: TRBV5-6
d_call: TRBD1
j_call: TRBJ2-1
cdr3_nt: TGTGCCAGCAGCTTGGAGACAGGGCTGGATGAGCAGTTCTTC
cdr3_aa: CASSLETGLDEQFF

clone_size: .
v_call: TRBV3-1
d_call: .
j_call: TRBJ1-1
cdr3_nt: TGTGCCAGCAGCCCCAGCCGGACAGTACTGACTGAAGCTTTCTTT
cdr3_aa: CASSPSRTVLTEAFF

clone_size: few
v_call: TRBV7-2
d_call: .
j_call: TRBJ1-3
cdr3_nt: TGTGCCAGCAGCTTGTATGCGGGGTATGGAAACACCATATATTTT
cdr3_aa: CASSLYAGYGNTIYF

clone_size: many
v_call: TRBV18
d_call: TRBD1
j_call: TRBJ1-1
cdr3_nt: TGTGCCAGCTCACCACGAGGAGGCGACAGGGGGAACACTGAAGCTTTCTTT
cdr3_aa: CASSPRGGDRGNTEAFF

clone_size: .
v_call: TRBV19
d_call: .
j_call: TRBJ1-5
cdr3_nt: TGTGCCAGTAGTATAAGCAATAGCAATCAGCCCCAGCATTTT
cdr3_aa: CASSISNSNQPQHF

clone_size: many
v_call: TRBV20-1
d_call: TRBD2
j_call: TRBJ2-3
cdr3_nt: TGCAGTGCTAGAGATGGGACTAAATCCACAGATACGCAGTATTTT
cdr3_aa: CSARDGTKSTDTQYF

clone_size: many
v_call: TRBV28
d_call: TRBD2
j_call: TRBJ2-1
cdr3_nt: TGTGCCAGCAGTCCCTTTAGCGGGAGGGCCGGGGTTGAGCAGTTCTTC
cdr3_aa: CASSPFSGRAGVEQFF

clone_size: .
v_call: TRBV12-3/TRBV12-4
d_call: .
j_call: TRBJ2-1
cdr3_nt: TGTGCCAGCAGTTTAGCTCTCCATTCGGGACGGGAGCAGTTCTTC
cdr3_aa: CASSLALHSGREQFF

clone_size: many
v_call: TRBV5-6
d_call: .
j_call: TRBJ2-1
cdr3_nt: TGTGCCAGCAGCTTGTACAGCTACAATGAGCAGTTCTTC
cdr3_aa: CASSLYSYNEQFF